Sequencing of this T cell receptor beta chain was carried out in a study of sequential checkpoint blockade in melanoma. As for the study in general: Both treatment sequences were followed by maintenance nivolumab.

Described treatment: randomized to nivolumab then ipilimumab (arm A) or the reverse (arm B). Per the germline V gene, CDR1 is SGHVS and CDR2 is FQNEAQ. The CDR3 loop spans 11 amino acids. Trimming cost V 5 bases and J 8 bases, with 9 bases left between them. Here immunoSEQ multiplex PCR was the method, and the copy in TCRdb shows in-frame clones only, minus some. The profile shows tens of thousands of clones, roughly 80% of them singletons. The sequence was collected from a human donor with melanoma. The sample was CD8+ T cells sorted from blood (inferred from file names), taken from a patient given nivolumab and ipilimumab in sequence. The chain is built from TRBV7-8 and TRBJ1-1, with unresolved D. CDR3 amino acids: CASSQRVEAFF. The CDR3 coding sequence is TGTGCCAGCAGCCAGAGGGTCGAAGCTTTCTTT.